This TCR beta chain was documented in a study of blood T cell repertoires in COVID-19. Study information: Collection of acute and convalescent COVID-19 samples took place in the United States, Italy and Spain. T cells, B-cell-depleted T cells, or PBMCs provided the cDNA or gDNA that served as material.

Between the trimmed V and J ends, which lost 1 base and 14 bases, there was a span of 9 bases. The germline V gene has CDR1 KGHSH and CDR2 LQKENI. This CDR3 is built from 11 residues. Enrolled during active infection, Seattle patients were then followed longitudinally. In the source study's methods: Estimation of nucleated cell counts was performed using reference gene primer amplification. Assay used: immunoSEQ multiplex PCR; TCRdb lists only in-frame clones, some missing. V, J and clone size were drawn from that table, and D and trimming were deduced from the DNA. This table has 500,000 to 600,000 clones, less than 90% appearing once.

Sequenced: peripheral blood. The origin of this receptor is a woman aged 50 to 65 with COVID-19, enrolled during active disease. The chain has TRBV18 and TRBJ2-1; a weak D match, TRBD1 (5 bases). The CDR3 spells CASSPQAGKFF. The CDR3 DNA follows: TGTGCCAGCTCACCACAAGCAGGGAAGTTCTTC.